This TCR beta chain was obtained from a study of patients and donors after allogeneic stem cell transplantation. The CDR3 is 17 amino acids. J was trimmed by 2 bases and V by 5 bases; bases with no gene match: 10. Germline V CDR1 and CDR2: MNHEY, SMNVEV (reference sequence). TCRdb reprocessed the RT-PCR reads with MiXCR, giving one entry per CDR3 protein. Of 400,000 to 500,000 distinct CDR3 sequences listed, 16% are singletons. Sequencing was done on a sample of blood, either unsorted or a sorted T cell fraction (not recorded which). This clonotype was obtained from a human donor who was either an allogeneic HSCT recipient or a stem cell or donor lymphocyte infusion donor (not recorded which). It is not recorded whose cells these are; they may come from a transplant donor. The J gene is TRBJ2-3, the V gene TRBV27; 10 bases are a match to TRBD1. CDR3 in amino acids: CASSPSPGTGATDTQYF. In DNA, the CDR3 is TGTGCCAGCAGTCCCTCCCCCGGGACAGGGGCCACAGATACGCAGTATTTT.